Shown below are 10 T cell receptor beta chains from a single sample sequenced in a study of regulatory T cells in long-lasting Graves disease (dated by TCRdb to about 2021). The protocol used for the library was multiplex PCR. Instrument used: Illumina HiSeq 4000. CDR3 regions were amplified by Arm-PCR with iRepertoire HTBI primers to construct TCR beta libraries. TCRdb ran its own pipeline on the public reads, namely fastp trimming at Q25 and MiXCR clone calling, and kept in-frame beta chains. Rows matching on CDR3 protein sequence are summarized as one entry with the most common DNA and genes. The sample table holds about 340,000 distinct CDR3 sequences, of which roughly a fifth were seen once. In total, the top ten clones hold less than 35% of the sample. The time point label on this specimen signifies: persistent/refractory GD, antithyroid drugs over 5 years with positive TRAb. RNA was extracted from PBMCs in TRIzol for both TCR sequencing and RNA sequencing.

The starting material was peripheral blood mononuclear cells (PBMCs), obtained when the disease was refractory, from a patient treated with antithyroid drugs. All receptors come from a female donor with Graves disease.

This clonotype was seen a handful of times. This sequence may be a read error, since a much larger clone differs from it by one base. The chain uses TRBV5-8 and TRBJ1-2; D is undetermined. Germline lookup yields CDR1 SGHTS and CDR2 YDEGEE. The V and J ends lost 5 bases and 5 bases respectively, with 4 bases between them. This CDR3 is 10 amino acids long. This CDR3 reads CASSVYGYTF. The CDR3 nucleotides are TGTGCCAGCAGTGTTTATGGCTACACCTTC.

Many counts were recorded for this clonotype. The chain recombines TRBV6-5 with TRBJ1-2; perhaps TRBD1 as D (6 bases). The V gene lost 0 bases and the J gene lost 7 bases, with 6 bases spanning the gap. The CDR3 runs 12 residues. Germline V gene lookup returns CDR1 MNHEY and CDR2 SVGAGI. The CDR3, as DNA: TGTGCCAGCAGTTACTCCAGGGGTGGCTACACCTTC. Protein product: CASSYSRGGYTF.

This clonotype turned up a few times. A junction boundary mismatches the germline segment, possibly from a read error. This chain connects TRBV7-2 to TRBJ1-4, with a tentative D call TRBD1 (6 bases). The length of the CDR3 is 15 residues. Germline values: CDR1 SGHTA, CDR2 FQGNSA. CDR3 nucleotides: TGTGCCAGCAGCGTTCGAGGGGGTGGTAATGAAGAACTGTTTTTT. It yields the protein CASSVRGGGNEELFF.

In this sample, this clonotype turned up many times. The chain has TRBV2 and TRBJ2-4, with D maybe TRBD2 (5 bases). V lost 5 bases and J lost 5, with 13 bases in between. The CDR3 extends over 14 amino acids. The germline CDR1 and CDR2 sequences are SNHLY and FYNNEI. The CDR3 DNA reads as TGTGCCAGCAGTCCGTGGACTCCGGAAAACATTCAGTACTTC. Its protein product is CASSPWTPENIQYF.

As regards this clonotype: The junction shows a germline mismatch at one end, possibly a read error. The chain is built from TRBV7-7 and TRBJ2-2; TRBD1 is a possible D gene (6 bases). This CDR3 has 15 amino acids. Germline CDR1 reads SSHAT; CDR2 reads FNYEAQ (reference sequence). The CDR3 protein is CASSLLTGGTGELFF. Written as DNA, the CDR3 is TGTGCTAGCAGCTTGTTGACAGGCGGCACCGGGGAGCTGTTTTTT.

This clonotype occurred many times. J is TRBJ2-5 and V is TRBV7-2; TRBD2 is a possible D gene (6 bases). Germline CDR1 and CDR2: SGHTA and FQGNSA. V was trimmed by 5 bases and J by 5 bases, leaving 18 bases between them. The CDR3 is 15 residues long. CDR3 region: CASSTGSASVETQYF. Written as DNA, the CDR3 is TGTGCCAGCAGCACCGGGAGCGCCTCGGTGGAGACCCAGTACTTC.

This chain's CDR3 is CASRQSSYNSPLHF. DNA of the CDR3: TGTGCCAGTCGACAAAGCTCCTATAATTCACCCCTCCACTTT. The J gene is TRBJ1-6, the V gene TRBV19, with D unclear. The CDR3 consists of 14 residues. Trimming removed 8 bases from V and 0 bases from J, with 8 bases in between. Germline V gene sequence: CDR1 LNHDA, CDR2 SQIVND (reference sequence).

The rearrangement links TRBV7-8 to TRBJ2-5, with TRBD2 identical over 7 bases. After removal of 5 bases from V and 4 bases from J, the junction contained 13 bases not matched to a gene. The CDR3 loop spans 16 amino acids. CDR1 SGHVS and CDR2 FQNEAQ come from the germline V gene. CDR3 nucleotide sequence: TGTGCCAGCAGCCTAAGGAAAGGGACTATTTTAGAGACCCAGTACTTC. Amino acids: CASSLRKGTILETQYF.

As concerns this clonotype: An end of the junction differs from the germline gene, which may be a read error. This chain links TRBV28 with TRBJ1-3; possibly TRBD1 for D (5 bases). Germline V gene sequence: CDR1 MDHEN, CDR2 SYDVKM. This CDR3 spans 15 amino acids. CDR3 nucleotide sequence: TGTGCCAGCAGAAACCGACAGTACTCTGGAAACACCACATATTTT. Its translation: CASRNRQYSGNTTYF.

This clonotype has just one count. This sequence may be a read error, since a much larger clone differs from it by one base. The chain recombines TRBV2 with TRBJ2-6, with TRBD1 as a possible D gene (5 bases). Germline lookup yields CDR1 SNHLY and CDR2 FYNNEI. This CDR3 comprises 16 residues. As DNA, the CDR3 is TGTGCCAGCAACAACCGTTTTAGCTCTGGGGCCAACGTCCCGACTTTC. It is translated as CASNNRFSSGANVPTF. Using reference TRBV2 and TRBJ2-6 for the parts outside the CDR3, the full variable domain is EPEVTQTPSHQVTQMGQEVILRCVPISNHLYFYWYRQILGQKVEFLVSFYNNEISEKSEIFDDQFSVERPDGSNFTLKIRSTKLEDSAMYFCASNNRFSSGANVPTFGAGSRLTVL.